One sample yielded the 29 T cell receptor beta chains listed below, sequenced in a study of radiotherapy plus CTLA-4 blockade in lung cancer. Using immunoSEQ multiplex PCR, the repertoire was profiled, and TCRdb retains in-frame clones only, with some absent. This sample has approximately 45,000 clones, with about 63% found just once. Sequences were derived from peripheral blood, sampled from a patient treated with radiotherapy plus ipilimumab. Receptors were obtained from a human donor with non-small cell lung cancer who had a partial response to radiotherapy plus ipilimumab.

The rearrangement joins TRBV19 to TRBJ1-4, with 11 nucleotides matching TRBD1. Germline loops: CDR1 LNHDA, CDR2 SQIVND (reference sequence). The CDR3 length is 19 residues. With 3 bases clipped from V and 0 bases from J, the junction kept 9 bases outside the gene matches. Written as DNA, the CDR3 is TGTGCCAGTAGTATCGGGACAGGGGGTCGAGTGGCAACTAATGAAAAACTGTTTTTT. This encodes CASSIGTGGRVATNEKLFF.

The chain recombines TRBV5-6 with TRBJ2-5, with D possibly TRBD1 on 6 matching bases. V lost 7 bases to trimming and J lost 5 bases, with 18 bases between them. The CDR3 is 14 residues long. The germline V gene encodes CDR1 SGHDT and CDR2 YYEEEE. The CDR3 here is CASQPENRDETQYF. CDR3 coding DNA: TGTGCCAGCCAACCCGAAAACAGGGACGAGACCCAGTACTTC.

The CDR3, as DNA: TGTGCCAGCTCACCACTTCCGGCGGGCCGCAATCAGCCCCAGCATTTT. This gives the protein CASSPLPAGRNQPQHF. The chain joins TRBV18 to TRBJ1-5, with D uncertain. The CDR3 is 16 residues long. Germline lookup yields CDR1 KGHSH and CDR2 LQKENI. V was pared by 1 base and J by 2 bases, with 12 bases between.

This chain joins TRBV5-5 and TRBJ2-5; TRBD1 matches 7 bases. The junction had 4 bases not matched to a gene; V was cut back by 3 bases and J by 2 bases. This CDR3 is 14 amino acids long. Germline CDR1 SGHKS, CDR2 YYEKEE (reference sequence). The CDR3 region is CASSSPGQQETQYF. The CDR3 DNA reads as TGTGCCAGCAGCTCCCCGGGACAGCAAGAGACCCAGTACTTC.

This chain links TRBV7-9 with TRBJ1-1; 7 nucleotides align to TRBD1. Germline V lookup: CDR1 SEHNR, CDR2 FQNEAQ (reference sequence). The CDR3 loop spans 15 amino acids. V was clipped by 0 bases and J by 11 bases; unmatched bases: 12. CDR3 residues: CASSLAGGLTVWAFF. As DNA, the CDR3 is TGTGCCAGCAGCTTAGCAGGGGGCCTAACGGTTTGGGCTTTCTTT.

V is TRBV29-1 and J is TRBJ2-1; 8 nucleotides align to TRBD2. V gave up 5 bases and J gave up 9 bases; unmatched junction bases: 18. The V gene's germline CDR1 is SQVTM and CDR2 ANQGSEA. CDR3 length: 16 amino acids. The CDR3 protein is CSVSPPGLGGGSEQFF. The CDR3 DNA sequence: TGCAGCGTTTCTCCTCCGGGACTAGGGGGGGGGAGTGAGCAGTTCTTC.

The V call is TRBV5-8, the J call TRBJ2-1, with a possible D match to TRBD1 (7 bases). The CDR3 spans 13 residues. Germline CDR1 reads SGHTS; CDR2 reads YDEGEE. Deletions cut 3 bases from V and 7 bases from J, with 11 bases between. CDR3 protein: CASSSTGRNEQFF. As DNA, the CDR3 is TGTGCCAGCAGCTCGACAGGGAGGAATGAGCAGTTCTTC.

This clone was seen many times. The chain carries TRBV19 and TRBJ1-1; D is undetermined. V was shortened by 5 bases and J by 2 bases, with 15 bases between the two germline ends. The CDR3 sequence is 15 residues long. Germline CDR1 and CDR2: LNHDA and SQIVND (reference sequence). CDR3 sequence: CASSSRIRLNTEAFF. The CDR3 DNA is TGTGCCAGTAGTTCCAGGATCCGCCTAAACACTGAAGCTTTCTTT.

The chain links TRBV7-2 to TRBJ2-7, with TRBD1 matching 11 bases. The germline CDR1 and CDR2 sequences are SGHTA and FQGNSA. The CDR3 covers 16 residues. Unmatched junction bases numbered 8, after V lost 5 bases and J lost 2 bases. The CDR3 spells CASSRTGTGGTYEQYF. The CDR3, as DNA: TGTGCCAGCAGCCGAACGGGGACAGGGGGTACCTACGAGCAGTACTTC. Complete variable domain (other parts from reference TRBV7-2 and TRBJ2-7): GAGVSQSPSNKVTEKGKDVELRCDPISGHTALYWYRQSLGQGLEFLIYFQGNSAPDKSGLPSDRFSAERTGGSVSTLTIQRTQQEDSAVYLCASSRTGTGGTYEQYFGPGTRLTVT.

This clone occurred once. This CDR3 reads CASSQAGTRQETQYF. Written as DNA, the CDR3 is TGCGCCAGCAGCCAAGCTGGGACTAGACAAGAGACCCAGTACTTC. The chain combines TRBV4-3 with TRBJ2-5, with TRBD2 matching over 8 bases. The CDR3 has 15 amino acids. The V and J ends lost 1 base and 2 bases, in that order; junction bases with no gene match: 3. Looked up from germline, CDR1 is LGHNA and CDR2 is YSLEER.

This clone was counted a few times. V gene TRBV7-9 combines with J gene TRBJ1-4, with D tentatively TRBD1 (6 bases). This CDR3 contains 14 residues. Trimming left V 5 bases short and J 8 bases short, with 15 bases between. Germline CDR1 is SEHNR and CDR2 is FQNEAQ (reference sequence). DNA of the CDR3: TGTGCCAGCAGCACCCAGACAGGTTACGAAAAACTGTTTTTT. As protein: CASSTQTGYEKLFF.

The rearrangement links TRBV7-9 to TRBJ2-5, with TRBD2 matching over 12 bases. In germline, CDR1 is SEHNR, CDR2 FQNEAQ (reference sequence). V lost 5 bases, J lost 2 bases, and 6 bases stayed unmatched. This CDR3 spans 16 amino acids. CDR3 sequence: CASSPTLAGGQETQYF. The CDR3 DNA follows: TGTGCCAGCAGCCCGACTCTAGCGGGAGGGCAAGAGACCCAGTACTTC.

The rearrangement uses TRBV6-1 and TRBJ2-7; TRBD1 aligns across 8 bases. V lost 4 bases and J lost 2; bases outside the gene matches: 4. CDR1 is MNHNS and CDR2 is SASEGT in the germline V gene. This CDR3 comprises 14 residues. DNA of the CDR3: TGTGCCAGCAGTGTAGGGACAGGACCCTACGAGCAGTACTTC. It encodes CASSVGTGPYEQYF.

The J gene is TRBJ2-1, the V gene TRBV5-1; 7 bases fit TRBD1. CDR3 size: 14 residues. After removal of 0 bases from V and 7 bases from J, the junction contained 4 bases not matched to a gene. The germline V gene encodes CDR1 SGHRS and CDR2 YFSETQ. CDR3 sequence reads: CASSLGGQQNEQFF. CDR3 DNA sequence: TGCGCCAGCAGCTTGGGGGGACAGCAGAATGAGCAGTTCTTC.

In this sample, this clone turned up a few times. The J gene is TRBJ2-2, the V gene TRBV7-9; 9 nucleotides match TRBD2. This CDR3 is 15 amino acids long. The V gene's germline CDR1 is SEHNR and CDR2 FQNEAQ (reference sequence). J was trimmed by 3 bases and V by 5 bases; bases with no gene match: 4. The CDR3 protein is CASSRGLAHTGELFF. CDR3 DNA: TGTGCCAGCAGCCGAGGACTAGCGCACACCGGGGAGCTGTTTTTT.

V usage is TRBV5-5 and J usage is TRBJ1-2; 9 bases align to TRBD1. This CDR3 region has 15 residues. Germline values: CDR1 SGHKS, CDR2 YYEKEE (reference sequence). V gave up 0 bases and J gave up 6 bases; unmatched junction bases: 6. The CDR3 DNA reads as TGTGCCAGCAGCTTGGCCGGCAGGGACAGGGATGGCTACACCTTC. It specifies CASSLAGRDRDGYTF.

Many counts were recorded for this clone. The chain links TRBV7-8 to TRBJ1-3; TRBD1 might be the D (6 bases). V was clipped by 9 bases and J by 2 bases, with 14 bases between them. Germline values: CDR1 SGHVS, CDR2 FQNEAQ. The CDR3 contains 14 residues. The CDR3 DNA sequence: TGTGCCAGTCTTGCAGGGGTAGCTGGAAACACCATATATTTT. Amino acids: CASLAGVAGNTIYF.

By frequency in the sample, this clone is medium-sized. This chain connects TRBV5-8 to TRBJ1-2; no reliable D call. The germline gives CDR1 SGHTS, CDR2 YDEGEE. V shed 4 bases and J shed 3 bases, with 13 bases lying between them. The length of the CDR3 is 14 residues. This CDR3 reads CASSRQEADYGYTF. CDR3 sequence (DNA): TGTGCCAGCAGCCGTCAAGAGGCTGACTATGGCTACACCTTC.

The CDR3 reads CASSLTSGKFNEQFF. The CDR3 bases are TGTGCCAGCAGCTTAACCAGCGGGAAATTCAATGAGCAGTTCTTC. The rearrangement uses TRBV7-3 and TRBJ2-1, with 7 bases fitting TRBD2. Germline-derived CDR1 and CDR2 are SGHTA and FQGTGA. This CDR3 region has 15 residues. The V and J ends lost 0 bases and 6 bases, in that order; junction bases with no gene match: 5.

The rearrangement joins TRBV9 to TRBJ2-1; 11 positions agree with TRBD2. V lost 3 bases and J lost 2; bases outside the gene matches: 7. The CDR3 consists of 17 residues. CDR1 SGDLS and CDR2 YYNGEE come from the germline V gene. CDR3 sequence: CASSASLAGGPYNEQFF. CDR3 coding DNA: TGTGCCAGCAGCGCCTCTCTAGCGGGGGGTCCCTACAATGAGCAGTTCTTC.

The sample holds a few counts of this clone. CDR3 DNA sequence: TGTGCCAGCAGCTTTGAGAGGAATGAGCAGTTCTTC. It is translated as CASSFERNEQFF. The V call is TRBV7-9, the J call TRBJ2-1; unclear D gene. The length of the CDR3 is 12 residues. Germline-derived CDR1 and CDR2 are SEHNR and FQNEAQ (reference sequence). Trimming removed 3 bases from V and 7 bases from J, with 7 bases in between.

The V gene is TRBV11-3, the J gene TRBJ2-7; the match to TRBD1 covers 9 bases. V shed 4 bases, J shed 2 bases, and the junction held 3 bases outside the gene matches. The CDR3 contains 14 residues. Germline lookup yields CDR1 SGHNT and CDR2 YENEEA. CDR3 sequence reads: CASSSQGAPYEQYF. DNA for the CDR3: TGTGCCAGCAGCTCACAGGGGGCCCCCTACGAGCAGTACTTC.

In this sample, this clone turned up once. This sequence joins TRBV7-2 and TRBJ2-1, with 9 bases matching TRBD2. Germline V gene lookup returns CDR1 SGHTA and CDR2 FQGNSA. Germline trimming cut 0 bases from V and 5 bases from J; bases unmatched to any gene: 2. The CDR3 runs 15 residues. The CDR3 DNA sequence: TGTGCCAGCAGCTTAGCGGCTAGCGGGGACAATGAGCAGTTCTTC. This gives the protein CASSLAASGDNEQFF.

This sequence joins TRBV5-1 and TRBJ2-3; perhaps TRBD2 as D (7 bases). V was trimmed by 5 bases and J by 2 bases, leaving 21 bases between them. The CDR3 consists of 17 residues. Germline V CDR1 and CDR2: SGHRS, YFSETQ. The CDR3 DNA follows: TGCGCCAGCAGTTGGCCCATAGGGGGGGGCTCCACAGATACGCAGTATTTT. Its protein product is CASSWPIGGGSTDTQYF.

With regard to this clone: One end of the junction fails to match germline, which may point to a read error. The chain recombines TRBV6-1 with TRBJ2-7, with TRBD2 identical over 8 bases. The CDR3 has 12 amino acids. CDR1 and CDR2 (germline): MNHNS, SASEGT. In nucleotides, the CDR3 is TGTGCCAGCAATTTACTAGCGGACGAGCAGTATTTC. This codes for CASNLLADEQYF.

The chain employs TRBV19 and TRBJ1-1; maybe TRBD1 (5 bases). Germline V lookup: CDR1 LNHDA, CDR2 SQIVND (reference sequence). The CDR3 length is 14 residues. Trimming removed 4 bases at V and 6 bases at J, with 15 bases between. The DNA of the CDR3 is TGTGCCAGTAGTAGGGGGGGAATGGTTCCTGAAGCTTTCTTT. Translation gives CASSRGGMVPEAFF.

This clone occurred many times. The chain employs TRBV5-1 and TRBJ1-4; a possible D gene is TRBD1 (5 bases). The CDR3 covers 13 residues. CDR1 SGHRS and CDR2 YFSETQ come from the germline V gene. Deletions cut 4 bases from V and 5 bases from J, with 9 bases between. The CDR3 DNA is TGCGCCAGCAGCGGGGCTTTCAATGAAAAACTGTTTTTT. This sequence encodes CASSGAFNEKLFF.

The rearrangement links TRBV4-2 to TRBJ1-1; no clear D. Germline V gene sequence: CDR1 LGHNA, CDR2 YNFKEQ. The CDR3 contains 16 residues. V dropped 4 bases and J dropped 3 bases, with 18 bases sitting between them. As DNA, the CDR3 is TGTGCCAGCAGCCCCAGCCTAAACGGGAGGCACACTGAAGCTTTCTTT. Encoded protein: CASSPSLNGRHTEAFF.

This rearrangement joins TRBV19 to TRBJ2-3, with 14 bases lining up with TRBD2. The germline gives CDR1 LNHDA, CDR2 SQIVND (reference sequence). With 6 bases clipped from V and 2 bases from J, the junction kept 10 bases outside the gene matches. The CDR3 is 18 amino acids. Here the CDR3 DNA reads TGTGCCAGTAGCAGAGGGACTAGCGGGGGCTCGTTCACAGATACGCAGTATTTT. Translated: CASSRGTSGGSFTDTQYF.